Following are 10 T cell receptor beta chains from one sample sequenced in a study of identifying expanded T cells in peripheral blood. The table came from immunoSEQ multiplex PCR; TCRdb's copy has only in-frame clones and leaves some out. The sample consists of about 63,000 clones, about 80% of them appearing once. Sequenced sample: blood. These receptor sequences come from a person aged 18-69 years in good health.

V is TRBV4-1 and J is TRBJ1-1, with 8 bases aligning to TRBD1. Germline CDR1 MGHRA, CDR2 YSYEKL. The CDR3 sequence is 15 residues long. V lost 3 bases, J lost 4 bases, and 7 bases stayed unmatched. The CDR3 region is CASSHRTGGTTEAFF. CDR3 DNA: TGCGCCAGCAGCCATCGAACAGGGGGAACCACTGAAGCTTTCTTT.

The chain combines TRBV19 with TRBJ2-6; D might be TRBD2 (6 bases). The CDR3 is 17 residues long. Germline lookup yields CDR1 LNHDA and CDR2 SQIVND (reference sequence). V shed 3 bases and J shed 1 base, with 13 bases lying between them. The CDR3 DNA reads as TGTGCCAGTAGTATGGGGCGGGGCTCTTCTGGGGCCAACGTCCTGACTTTC. It codes for CASSMGRGSSGANVLTF.

This clone was observed a few times. V and J are TRBV2 and TRBJ2-5; 7 positions match TRBD1. The germline CDR1 and CDR2 sequences are SNHLY and FYNNEI. V was pared by 2 bases and J by 13 bases, with 10 bases of the junction left unmatched. The CDR3 runs to 13 residues. Here the CDR3 reads CASSEWYRGRRYF. The CDR3 DNA follows: TGTGCCAGCAGTGAATGGTACAGGGGTAGGAGGTACTTC.

V gene TRBV5-1 combines with J gene TRBJ2-7; 8 bases align to TRBD1. Germline lookup yields CDR1 SGHRS and CDR2 YFSETQ. Trimming took 1 base from V and 5 from J; bases not matched to a gene: 5. CDR3 length: 14 residues. CDR3 DNA sequence: TGCGCCAGCAGCTTGCCCCAGACAGGGGACGAGCAGTACTTC. This sequence encodes CASSLPQTGDEQYF.

This sequence joins TRBV9 and TRBJ1-3; 9 positions agree with TRBD1. V dropped 2 bases and J dropped 4; count of bases not matched to a gene: 7. CDR1 is SGDLS and CDR2 is YYNGEE in the germline V gene. The CDR3 contains 16 residues. The DNA for the CDR3 is TGTGCCAGCAGCGTCGGGCGGACAGGGGCCGGAAACACCATATATTTT. Residues: CASSVGRTGAGNTIYF.

This rearrangement joins TRBV27 to TRBJ1-1; a weak D match, TRBD1 (6 bases). V was clipped by 0 bases and J by 0 bases, with 17 bases between them. Germline CDR1 reads MNHEY; CDR2 reads SMNVEV (reference sequence). CDR3 size: 18 residues. CDR3 residues: CASSLSRRQERMNTEAFF. CDR3 DNA sequence: TGTGCCAGCAGTTTATCGCGGAGACAGGAACGTATGAACACTGAAGCTTTCTTT.

V gene TRBV7-2 combines with J gene TRBJ1-4; TRBD1 matches at 8 bases. J gave up 13 bases and V 5 bases, and 15 bases lay outside the gene matches. This CDR3 is built from 15 residues. Per germline, CDR1 SGHTA and CDR2 FQGNSA. The CDR3 reads CASSKSGQGAMRLFF. CDR3 sequence (DNA): TGTGCCAGCAGCAAAAGTGGACAGGGAGCGATGAGACTGTTTTTT.

J is TRBJ2-1 and V is TRBV6-6; D is perhaps TRBD2 (6 bases). The CDR3 covers 15 residues. Germline-derived CDR1 and CDR2 are MNHNY and SVGAGI (reference sequence). Trimming took 2 bases from V and 10 from J, leaving 18 bases between them. The DNA of the CDR3 is TGTGCCAGCAGTTACGGAGGGACTCTTCGAACCGAGCAGTTCTTC. This encodes CASSYGGTLRTEQFF.

The rearrangement joins TRBV19 to TRBJ1-2, with D possibly being TRBD1 (6 bases). Deletions cut 1 base from V and 7 bases from J, with 16 bases between. CDR1 and CDR2 (germline): LNHDA, SQIVND (reference sequence). The CDR3 spans 15 residues. In nucleotides, the CDR3 is TGTGCCAGTAGTATAGGGGCGGGGGCGAGTGGTGGCTACACCTTC. This translates into CASSIGAGASGGYTF.

The chain carries TRBV6-1 and TRBJ2-6; D is unresolved. CDR3 length: 16 amino acids. V was cut by 4 bases and J by 0 bases, with 10 bases left in between. Germline V lookup: CDR1 MNHNS, CDR2 SASEGT. CDR3 sequence (DNA): TGTGCCAGCAGTGCAACAGTGAGCTCTGGGGCCAACGTCCTGACTTTC. Translated: CASSATVSSGANVLTF.